The 14 T cell receptor beta chains below come from one sample, sequenced in a study of T-cell reconstitution after alpha-beta-depleted transplantation in children. Library preparation (for TCRbeta) was performed with unique molecular identifiers. TCRdb re-derived calls from the PCR reads in MiXCR, one entry per CDR3 protein. The data show over 550,000 distinct CDR3 sequences, over 9.5% seen once. This sample comprised PBMCs from the stem cell graft donor, obtained from the stem cell graft. All receptors derive from a human donor who donated a stem cell graft to a child with acute myeloid leukemia.

This clonotype has ten or more counts. The J gene is TRBJ2-7, the V gene TRBV4-2; possibly TRBD2 for D (6 bases). Trimming shortened V by 0 bases and J by 5 bases, and 14 bases separated the two germline ends. The CDR3 is 15 residues long. Germline V gene data show CDR1 as LGHNA and CDR2 as YNFKEQ. CDR3 sequence reads: CASSQDGRLGNEQYF. CDR3 bases: TGTGCCAGCAGCCAAGACGGGAGACTAGGGAACGAGCAGTACTTC.

At least ten counts were recorded for this clonotype. DNA of the CDR3: TGTGCCAGCAGTGAATACGGTAGCGGGAGGTACAATGAGCAGTTCTTC. It codes for CASSEYGSGRYNEQFF. The chain couples TRBV25-1 to TRBJ2-1; 10 bases fit TRBD2. This CDR3 is 16 amino acids long. Trimming cost V 0 bases and J 4 bases; bases outside gene matches: 3. Germline CDR1 reads MGHDK; CDR2 reads SYGVNS.

This clonotype was counted between two and nine times. The chain is built from TRBV20-1 and TRBJ2-2; D may be TRBD2 (5 bases). This CDR3 has 13 amino acids. From germline, CDR1 is DFQATT and CDR2 SNEGSKA (reference sequence). Trimming cost V 2 bases and J 5 bases, with 9 bases left between them. CDR3 in DNA: TGCAGTGCTAGATCCCCGGGAACCGGGGAGCTGTTTTTT. It specifies CSARSPGTGELFF.

Points on this clonotype: A much larger clone sits a single nucleotide away, making a read error possible. The chain combines TRBV5-1 with TRBJ2-3; the D call may be TRBD1 or TRBD2 (5 bases each). The CDR3 spans 15 residues. Germline CDR1 SGHRS, CDR2 YFSETQ. CDR3 region: CASSLDTGRTDTQCF. The CDR3 DNA reads as TGCGCCAGCAGCTTGGATACGGGGCGCACAGATACGCAGTGTTTT.

Many counts were recorded for this clonotype. The gene calls are TRBV7-2 and TRBJ2-5; 8 bases fit TRBD1. This CDR3 has 14 residues. The ends lost 5 bases at V and 5 bases at J; junction bases unmatched: 7. CDR1 is SGHTA, CDR2 FQGNSA, per germline. CDR3 coding DNA: TGTGCCAGCAGCCCTCAGGGGGCGGGTGAGACCCAGTACTTC. It yields the protein CASSPQGAGETQYF.

This clonotype was picked up a small number of times. The CDR3 DNA sequence: TGCGCCAGCAGCTTGAAGCGGGAGGTCGAGCAGTACTTC. This encodes CASSLKREVEQYF. The chain links TRBV5-1 to TRBJ2-7; 9 nucleotides line up with TRBD2. The CDR3 has 13 residues. CDR1 is SGHRS, CDR2 YFSETQ, per germline. V trimming: 1 base; J trimming: 6 bases; junction bases outside the gene matches: 2.

This chain uses TRBV4-2 with TRBJ2-3; 13 bases are shared with TRBD2. Germline CDR1 and CDR2: LGHNA and YNFKEQ. This CDR3 is 18 amino acids long. Germline trimming cut 0 bases from V and 7 bases from J; bases unmatched to any gene: 10. The CDR3 spells CASSQDPETSGRTYTQYF. The CDR3 DNA reads as TGTGCCAGCAGCCAAGATCCCGAGACTAGCGGGAGGACATATACGCAGTATTTT.

This clonotype was observed a handful of times. The chain combines TRBV18 with TRBJ2-1, with D unclear. V was pared by 3 bases and J by 5 bases, with 11 bases between. Germline V gives CDR1 KGHSH, CDR2 LQKENI. CDR3 size: 14 residues. As DNA, the CDR3 is TGTGCCAGCTCACCCCCTCCTCTTAACAATGAGCAGTTCTTC. Amino acid sequence: CASSPPPLNNEQFF.

This clonotype came up a few times. The chain links TRBV18 to TRBJ2-3, with D perhaps given as TRBD1 or TRBD2 (5 bases each). Trimming removed 3 bases from V and 3 bases from J, with 16 bases in between. Germline V gene sequence: CDR1 KGHSH, CDR2 LQKENI. The length of the CDR3 is 16 residues. The CDR3 region has the DNA TGTGCCAGCTCACCCTCCCGGCCTGGGGGTACAGATACGCAGTATTTT. It translates to CASSPSRPGGTDTQYF.

The chain employs TRBV29-1 and TRBJ1-2; 10 nucleotides match TRBD1. V shed 3 bases, J shed 3 bases, and the junction held 1 base outside the gene matches. Germline V gives CDR1 SQVTM, CDR2 ANQGSEA. This CDR3 has 13 residues. CDR3 nucleotide sequence: TGCAGCGTTGAGACAGGGGGCGACTATGGCTACACCTTC. This codes for CSVETGGDYGYTF.

As regards this clonotype: One junction end disagrees with the germline gene, perhaps due to a read error. The CDR3 loop reads CASSLMAGRHF. The CDR3 nucleotides are TGTGCCAGCAGTTTAATGGCGGGACGGCACTTC. V is TRBV12-3 or TRBV12-4 and J is TRBJ2-5, with D maybe TRBD2 (6 bases). The CDR3 is 11 amino acids.

This clonotype was seen only a few times. The chain has TRBV29-1 and TRBJ2-5; D is perhaps TRBD1 or TRBD2 (5 bases each). Trimming left V 2 bases short and J 1 base short, with 11 bases between. CDR3 size: 14 residues. Germline CDR1 and CDR2: SQVTM and ANQGSEA. The CDR3 bases are TGCAGCGTTGAACCGGGACGGCTCCAAGAGACCCAGTACTTC. Its protein is CSVEPGRLQETQYF.

The table lists this clonotype with many counts. V gene TRBV6-5 combines with J gene TRBJ2-6; 7 bases are shared with TRBD2. CDR1 MNHEY and CDR2 SVGAGI come from the germline V gene. V lost 0 bases to trimming and J lost 5 bases; unmatched junction nucleotides: 10. The CDR3 runs to 18 residues. The CDR3 loop reads CASSYSGTTLLRANVLTF. The CDR3 coding sequence is TGTGCCAGCAGTTACTCTGGGACTACCTTACTCAGGGCCAACGTCCTGACTTTC.

This clonotype was recorded a few times. The rearrangement joins TRBV12-3 or TRBV12-4 to TRBJ2-2; the D gene is possibly TRBD1 (6 bases). CDR3 length: 12 residues. The V end was cut by 7 bases, the J end by 7 bases, with 10 bases between. The CDR3 loop reads CASKTGYGELFF. DNA of the CDR3: TGTGCCAGCAAGACAGGATACGGGGAGCTGTTTTTT.